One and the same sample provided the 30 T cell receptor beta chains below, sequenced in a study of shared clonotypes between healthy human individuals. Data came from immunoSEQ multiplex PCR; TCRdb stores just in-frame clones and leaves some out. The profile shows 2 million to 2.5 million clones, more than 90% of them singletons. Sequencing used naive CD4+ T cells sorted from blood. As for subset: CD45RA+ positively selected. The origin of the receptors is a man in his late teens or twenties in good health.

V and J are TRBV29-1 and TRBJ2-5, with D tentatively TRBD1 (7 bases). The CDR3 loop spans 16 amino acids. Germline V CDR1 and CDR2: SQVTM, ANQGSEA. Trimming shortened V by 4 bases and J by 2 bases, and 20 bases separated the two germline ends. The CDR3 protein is CSVVGVTTGRQETQYF. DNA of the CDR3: TGCAGCGTTGTGGGGGTTACGACAGGGAGGCAAGAGACCCAGTACTTC.

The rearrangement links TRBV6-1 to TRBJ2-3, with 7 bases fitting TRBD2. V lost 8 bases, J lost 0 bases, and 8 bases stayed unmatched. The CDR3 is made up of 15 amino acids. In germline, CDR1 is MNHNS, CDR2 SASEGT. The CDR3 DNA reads TGTGCCAGCGCTCCTAGCGGAGCTAGCACAGATACGCAGTATTTT. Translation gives CASAPSGASTDTQYF.

The CDR3, as DNA: TGTGCCTGGAGACTAGCGGGACGCTCCTACAATGAGCAGTTCTTC. Translated: CAWRLAGRSYNEQFF. V is TRBV30 and J is TRBJ2-1; 10 nucleotides align to TRBD2. Germline V gene data show CDR1 as GTSNPN and CDR2 as SVGIG (reference sequence). V gave up 3 bases and J gave up 0 bases; unmatched junction bases: 2. The CDR3 covers 15 residues.

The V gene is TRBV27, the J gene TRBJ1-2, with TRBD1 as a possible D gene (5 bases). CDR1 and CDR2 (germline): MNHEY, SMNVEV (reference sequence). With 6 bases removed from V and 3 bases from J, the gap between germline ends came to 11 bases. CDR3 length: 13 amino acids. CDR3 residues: CASRRGNDYGYTF. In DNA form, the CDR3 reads TGTGCCAGCAGAAGGGGTAACGACTATGGCTACACCTTC.

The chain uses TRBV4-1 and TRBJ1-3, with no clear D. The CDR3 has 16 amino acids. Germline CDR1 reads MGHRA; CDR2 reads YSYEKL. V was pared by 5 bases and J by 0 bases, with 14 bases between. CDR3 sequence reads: CASSSGSASSGNTIYF. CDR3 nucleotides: TGCGCCAGCAGCTCCGGATCGGCGAGCTCTGGAAACACCATATATTTT.

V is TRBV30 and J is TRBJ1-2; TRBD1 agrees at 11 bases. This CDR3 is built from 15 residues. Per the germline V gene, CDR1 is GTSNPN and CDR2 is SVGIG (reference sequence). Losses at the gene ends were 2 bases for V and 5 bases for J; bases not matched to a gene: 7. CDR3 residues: CAWSKRDRGEYGYTF. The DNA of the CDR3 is TGTGCCTGGAGTAAAAGGGACAGGGGGGAATATGGCTACACCTTC.

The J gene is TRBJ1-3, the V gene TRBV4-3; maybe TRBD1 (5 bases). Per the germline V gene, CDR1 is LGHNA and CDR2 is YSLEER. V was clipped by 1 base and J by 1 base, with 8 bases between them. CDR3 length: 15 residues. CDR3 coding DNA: TGCGCCAGCAGCCAAGCGGGGGGTTCTGGAAACACCATATATTTT. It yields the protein CASSQAGGSGNTIYF.

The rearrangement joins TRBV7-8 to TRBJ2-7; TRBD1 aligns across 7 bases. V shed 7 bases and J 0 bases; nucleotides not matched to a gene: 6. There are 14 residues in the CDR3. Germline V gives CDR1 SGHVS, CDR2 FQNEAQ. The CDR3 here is CASTKGDSSYEQYF. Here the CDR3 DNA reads TGTGCCAGCACCAAAGGGGACAGCTCCTACGAGCAGTACTTC.

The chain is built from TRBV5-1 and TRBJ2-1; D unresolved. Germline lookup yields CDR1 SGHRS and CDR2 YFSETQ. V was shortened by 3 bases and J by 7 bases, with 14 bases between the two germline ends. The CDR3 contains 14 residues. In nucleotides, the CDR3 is TGCGCCAGCAGCTGGGCGGTGGGCAGGAATGAGCAGTTCTTC. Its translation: CASSWAVGRNEQFF. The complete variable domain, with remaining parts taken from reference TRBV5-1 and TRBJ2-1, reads KAGVTQTPRYLIKTRGQQVTLSCSPISGHRSVSWYQQTPGQGLQFLFEYFSETQRNKGNFPGRFSGRQFSNSRSEMNVSTLELGDSALYLCASSWAVGRNEQFFGPGTRLTVL.

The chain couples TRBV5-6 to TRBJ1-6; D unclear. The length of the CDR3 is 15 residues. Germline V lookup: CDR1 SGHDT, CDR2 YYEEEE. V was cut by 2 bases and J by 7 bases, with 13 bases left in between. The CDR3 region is CASSFRGGKNSPLHF. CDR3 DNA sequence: TGTGCCAGCAGCTTTCGCGGAGGAAAGAATTCACCCCTCCACTTT. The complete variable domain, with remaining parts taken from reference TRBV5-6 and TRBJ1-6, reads DAGVTQSPTHLIKTRGQQVTLRCSPKSGHDTVSWYQQALGQGPQFIFQYYEEEERQRGNFPDRFSGHQFPNYSSELNVNALLLGDSALYLCASSFRGGKNSPLHFGNGTRLTVT.

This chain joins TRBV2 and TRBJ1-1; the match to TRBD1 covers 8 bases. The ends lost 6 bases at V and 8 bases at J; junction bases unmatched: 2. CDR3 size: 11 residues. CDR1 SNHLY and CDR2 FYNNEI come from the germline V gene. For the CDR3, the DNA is TGTGCCAGCAGATGGGACAGGGAAGCTTTCTTT. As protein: CASRWDREAFF. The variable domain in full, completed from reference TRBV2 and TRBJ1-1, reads EPEVTQTPSHQVTQMGQEVILRCVPISNHLYFYWYRQILGQKVEFLVSFYNNEISEKSEIFDDQFSVERPDGSNFTLKIRSTKLEDSAMYFCASRWDREAFFGQGTRLTVV.

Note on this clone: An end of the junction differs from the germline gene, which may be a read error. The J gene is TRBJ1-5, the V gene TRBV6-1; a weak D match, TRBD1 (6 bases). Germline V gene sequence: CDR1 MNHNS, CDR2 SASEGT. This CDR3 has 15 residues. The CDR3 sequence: CASREAGGVGQPQHF. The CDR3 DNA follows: TGTGCCAGCCGTGAAGCGGGGGGCGTGGGGCAGCCCCAGCATTTT.

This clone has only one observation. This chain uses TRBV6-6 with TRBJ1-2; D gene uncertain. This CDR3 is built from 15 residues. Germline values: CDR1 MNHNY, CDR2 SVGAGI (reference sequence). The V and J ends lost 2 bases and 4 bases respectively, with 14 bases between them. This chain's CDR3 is CASSYVVESFYGYTF. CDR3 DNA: TGTGCCAGCAGTTACGTGGTAGAGTCTTTCTATGGCTACACCTTC.

CDR3 loop: CASSPQPGVGYGYTF. CDR3 DNA: TGCGCCAGCAGCCCTCAACCAGGGGTCGGCTATGGCTACACCTTC. This chain joins TRBV5-1 and TRBJ1-2; a possible D gene is TRBD1 (6 bases). Germline loops: CDR1 SGHRS, CDR2 YFSETQ. Trimming shortened V by 4 bases and J by 4 bases, and 17 bases separated the two germline ends. This CDR3 has 15 residues.

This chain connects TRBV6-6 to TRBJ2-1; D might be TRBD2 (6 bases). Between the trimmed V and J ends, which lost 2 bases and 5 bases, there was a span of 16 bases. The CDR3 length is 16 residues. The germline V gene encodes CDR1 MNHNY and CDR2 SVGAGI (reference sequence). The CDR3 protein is CASSYGMGTGHNEQFF. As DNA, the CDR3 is TGTGCCAGCAGTTACGGTATGGGGACTGGCCACAATGAGCAGTTCTTC.

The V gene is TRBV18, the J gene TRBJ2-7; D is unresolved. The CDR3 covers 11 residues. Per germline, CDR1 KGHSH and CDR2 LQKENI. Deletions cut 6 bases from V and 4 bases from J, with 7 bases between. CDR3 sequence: CASSGEYEQYF. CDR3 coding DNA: TGTGCCAGCTCTGGGGAATACGAGCAGTACTTC.

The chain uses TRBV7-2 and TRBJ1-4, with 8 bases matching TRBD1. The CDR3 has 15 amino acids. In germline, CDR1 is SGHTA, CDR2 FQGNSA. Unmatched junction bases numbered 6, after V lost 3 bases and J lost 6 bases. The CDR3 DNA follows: TGTGCCAGCAGCTTGGACAGGGTATTAGATGAAAAACTGTTTTTT. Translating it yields CASSLDRVLDEKLFF.

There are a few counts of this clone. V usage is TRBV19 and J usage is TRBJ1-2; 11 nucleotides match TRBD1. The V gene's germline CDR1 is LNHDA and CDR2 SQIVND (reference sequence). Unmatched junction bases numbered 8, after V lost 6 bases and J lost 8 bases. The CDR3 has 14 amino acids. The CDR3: CASRWTGGERGYTF. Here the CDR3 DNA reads TGTGCCAGTAGATGGACAGGGGGCGAACGAGGCTACACCTTC.

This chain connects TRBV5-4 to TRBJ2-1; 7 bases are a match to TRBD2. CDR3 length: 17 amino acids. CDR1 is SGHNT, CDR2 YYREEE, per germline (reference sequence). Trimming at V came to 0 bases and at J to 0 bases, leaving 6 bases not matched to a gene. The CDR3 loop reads CASSLGGGKSSYNEQFF. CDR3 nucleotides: TGTGCCAGCAGCTTGGGCGGGGGAAAAAGCTCCTACAATGAGCAGTTCTTC.

The chain's CDR3 is CAISESVRDTEAFF. In DNA form, the CDR3 reads TGTGCCATCAGTGAGTCGGTAAGGGACACTGAAGCTTTCTTT. V usage is TRBV10-3 and J usage is TRBJ1-1; D is unresolved. Germline V gene sequence: CDR1 ENHRY, CDR2 SYGVKD. The CDR3 runs to 14 residues. The V gene lost 0 bases and the J gene lost 3 bases, with 8 bases spanning the gap.

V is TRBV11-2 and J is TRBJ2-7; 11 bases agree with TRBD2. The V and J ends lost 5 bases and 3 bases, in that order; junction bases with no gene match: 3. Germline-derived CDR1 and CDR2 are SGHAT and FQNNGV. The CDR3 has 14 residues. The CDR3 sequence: CASSETSGNYEQYF. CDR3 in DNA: TGTGCCAGCAGCGAGACTAGCGGGAACTACGAGCAGTACTTC.

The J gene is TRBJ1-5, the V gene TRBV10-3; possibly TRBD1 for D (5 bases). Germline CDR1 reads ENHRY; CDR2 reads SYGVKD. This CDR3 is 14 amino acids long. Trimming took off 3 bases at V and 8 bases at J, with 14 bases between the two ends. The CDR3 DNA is TGTGCCATCAGTGACACCCTAAGGGGTGAGCCCCAGCATTTT. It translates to CAISDTLRGEPQHF.

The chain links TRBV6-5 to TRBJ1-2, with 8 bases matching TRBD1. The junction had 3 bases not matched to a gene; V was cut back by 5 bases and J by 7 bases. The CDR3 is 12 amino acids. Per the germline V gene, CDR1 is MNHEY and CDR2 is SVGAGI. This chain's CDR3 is CASSQGARGYTF. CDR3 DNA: TGTGCCAGCAGTCAGGGGGCGCGTGGCTACACCTTC.

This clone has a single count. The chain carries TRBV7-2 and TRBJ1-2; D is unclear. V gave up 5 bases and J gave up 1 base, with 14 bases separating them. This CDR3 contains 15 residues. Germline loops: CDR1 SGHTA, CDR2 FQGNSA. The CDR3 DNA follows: TGTGCCAGCAGCCCCGGAGGTAGCATTAACTATGGCTACACCTTC. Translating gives CASSPGGSINYGYTF.

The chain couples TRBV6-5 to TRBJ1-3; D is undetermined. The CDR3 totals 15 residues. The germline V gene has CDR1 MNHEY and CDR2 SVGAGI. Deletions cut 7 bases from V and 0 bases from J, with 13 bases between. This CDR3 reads CASTEAAGSGNTIYF. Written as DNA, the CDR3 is TGTGCCAGCACGGAGGCGGCGGGCTCTGGAAACACCATATATTTT.

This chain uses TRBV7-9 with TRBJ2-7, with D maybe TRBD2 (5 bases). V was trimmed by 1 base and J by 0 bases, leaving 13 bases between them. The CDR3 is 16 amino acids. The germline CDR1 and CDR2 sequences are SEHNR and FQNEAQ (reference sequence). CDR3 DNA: TGTGCCAGCAGCTTAGATATCTCGGGAACCTCCTACGAGCAGTACTTC. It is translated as CASSLDISGTSYEQYF.

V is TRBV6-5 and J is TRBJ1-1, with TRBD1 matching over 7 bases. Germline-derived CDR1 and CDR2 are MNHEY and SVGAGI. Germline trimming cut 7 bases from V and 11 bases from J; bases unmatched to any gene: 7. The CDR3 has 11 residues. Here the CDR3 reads CASTRGKEAFF. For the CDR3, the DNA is TGTGCCAGCACCAGGGGGAAGGAGGCTTTCTTT.

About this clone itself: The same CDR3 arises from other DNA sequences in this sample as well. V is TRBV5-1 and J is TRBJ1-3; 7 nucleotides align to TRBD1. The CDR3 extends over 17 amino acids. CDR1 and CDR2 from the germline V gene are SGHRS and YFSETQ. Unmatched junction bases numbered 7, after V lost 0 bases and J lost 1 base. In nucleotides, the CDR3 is TGCGCCAGCAGCTTGGGAGGGACAGCAGGATCTGGAAACACCATATATTTT. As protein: CASSLGGTAGSGNTIYF.

The CDR3 protein is CASSIPGTYNSPLHF. In DNA, the CDR3 is TGCGCCAGCAGCATCCCCGGGACATATAATTCACCCCTCCACTTT. The rearrangement uses TRBV5-1 and TRBJ1-6, with a tentative D call TRBD1 (6 bases). The V end was cut by 4 bases, the J end by 4 bases, with 12 bases between. Germline assignment: CDR1 SGHRS and CDR2 YFSETQ. The CDR3 runs 15 residues.

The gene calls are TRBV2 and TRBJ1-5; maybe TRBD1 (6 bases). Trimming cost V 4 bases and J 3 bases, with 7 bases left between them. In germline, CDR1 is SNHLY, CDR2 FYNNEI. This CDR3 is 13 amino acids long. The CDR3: CASSGDNNQPQHF. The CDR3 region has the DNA TGTGCCAGCAGTGGGGACAACAATCAGCCCCAGCATTTT.